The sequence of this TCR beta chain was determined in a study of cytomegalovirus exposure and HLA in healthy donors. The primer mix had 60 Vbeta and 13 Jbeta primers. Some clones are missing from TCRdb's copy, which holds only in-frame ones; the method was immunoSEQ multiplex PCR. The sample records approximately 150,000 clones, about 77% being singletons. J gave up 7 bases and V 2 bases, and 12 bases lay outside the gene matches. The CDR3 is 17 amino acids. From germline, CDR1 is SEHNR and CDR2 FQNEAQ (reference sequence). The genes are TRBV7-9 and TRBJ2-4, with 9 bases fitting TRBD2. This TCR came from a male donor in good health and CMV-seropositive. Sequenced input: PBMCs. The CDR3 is CASSLPPRLAARNIQYF. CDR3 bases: TGTGCCAGCAGCTTACCTCCGCGACTAGCGGCCAGGAACATTCAGTACTTC.